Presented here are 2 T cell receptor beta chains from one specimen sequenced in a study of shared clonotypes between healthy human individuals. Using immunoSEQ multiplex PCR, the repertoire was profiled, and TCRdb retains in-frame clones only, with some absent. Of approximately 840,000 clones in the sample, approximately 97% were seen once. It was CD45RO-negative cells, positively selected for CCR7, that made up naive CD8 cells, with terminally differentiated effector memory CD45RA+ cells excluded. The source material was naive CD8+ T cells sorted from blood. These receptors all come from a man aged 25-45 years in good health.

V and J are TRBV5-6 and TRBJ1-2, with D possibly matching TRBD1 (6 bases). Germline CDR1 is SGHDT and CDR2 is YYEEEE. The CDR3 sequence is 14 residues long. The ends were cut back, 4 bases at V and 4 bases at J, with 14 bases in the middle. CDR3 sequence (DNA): TGTGCCAGCAGCAAAGGACAGACGGTCTATGGCTACACCTTC. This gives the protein CASSKGQTVYGYTF.

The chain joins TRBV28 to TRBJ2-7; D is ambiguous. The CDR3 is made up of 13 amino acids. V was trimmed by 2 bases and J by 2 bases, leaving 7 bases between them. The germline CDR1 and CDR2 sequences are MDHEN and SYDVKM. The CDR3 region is CASSLAPAYEQYF. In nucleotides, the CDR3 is TGTGCCAGCAGTTTAGCGCCGGCCTACGAGCAGTACTTC.